The clone carrying this T cell receptor beta chain was seen only once. These data originate in a study of blood T cell repertoires in COVID-19. For the study at large: The United States, Italy and Spain provided the acute and convalescent COVID-19 samples.

TCRdb's table, derived via immunoSEQ multiplex PCR, lists solely in-frame clones and lacks some. Among about 98,000 clones listed, roughly 87% were seen once. CDR1 SGHTA and CDR2 FQGNSA come from the germline V gene. The junction had 5 bases not matched to a gene; V was cut back by 5 bases and J by 5 bases. The CDR3 has 13 amino acids. The specimen sequenced was peripheral blood. The rearrangement links TRBV7-2 to TRBJ1-1; 7 bases are shared with TRBD1. The receptor's source is a man in his sixties or seventies with acute or convalescent COVID-19. The CDR3, as DNA: TGTGCCAGCAGCATCGACAGGGTGACTGAAGCTTTCTTT. Translated, it gives CASSIDRVTEAFF.